This section outlines one T cell receptor (beta chain) sequence together with its context. The antigen remains unidentified. This record comes from a study of OX40 agonist ivuxolimab in advanced cancers. On the study more broadly: Ivuxolimab, which patients received intravenously every 2 weeks, was dosed at 0.01 to 10 mg/kg. The dose-escalation group included hepatocellular carcinoma, melanoma, renal cell carcinoma and head and neck cancer. There were three patients with partial responses, one having hepatocellular carcinoma and two cutaneous melanoma.

Overall study results and limits: CD8+ T cells averaged more expanded clones than CD4+.

Repertoires were generated with immunoSEQ multiplex PCR, while TCRdb's copy carries only in-frame clones and drops some. Among more than 65,000 clones, roughly 88% were seen once, and the ten largest hold 0.72%. Losses at the gene ends were 4 bases for V and 3 bases for J; bases not matched to a gene: 1. CDR3 length: 14 residues. Germline V lookup: CDR1 ENHRY, CDR2 SYGVKD. This sequence joins TRBV10-3 and TRBJ2-5, with 11 positions matching TRBD1. This sequence was found in an adult with an advanced solid tumor such as melanoma, head and neck, liver or kidney cancer. This material consisted of CD4+ or CD8+ T cells sorted from blood, taken in a trial of the OX40 agonist ivuxolimab. The CDR3 protein is CAISGGQGEETQYF. CDR3 DNA sequence: TGTGCCATCAGTGGGGGACAGGGGGAAGAGACCCAGTACTTC.